This TCR beta chain was retrieved from a study of shared clonotypes between healthy human individuals. Study observations and caveats: The study generally estimated greater richness for naive than memory subsets. Generation probabilities were higher for clonotypes shared across all four sorted-subset donors than for unshared ones.

In regard to this clone: The antigen remains undetermined.

Only in-frame clones appear in the TCRdb table, and some are missing; sequencing was by immunoSEQ multiplex PCR. The profile shows fewer than 2.5 million clones, 80% to 95% of them singletons. Adult donors, all healthy and HIV-negative, had no recent acute infections or vaccinations. Germline values: CDR1 MNHNY, CDR2 SVGAGI (reference sequence). The CDR3 length is 16 residues. Trimming cost V 5 bases and J 3 bases, with 17 bases left between them. Input material: naive CD4+ T cells from PBMCs. Indicated subset: CD45RA+ positively selected. V and J are TRBV6-6 and TRBJ1-3; TRBD1 might be the D (6 bases). The receptor was derived from a man aged 18 to 29 in good health. Some clones in this sample may be carry-over from other donors' samples. The CDR3 nucleotides are TGTGCCAGCAGTCCCCCCGGGGGGGCATATGGAAACACCATATATTTT. It codes for CASSPPGGAYGNTIYF.